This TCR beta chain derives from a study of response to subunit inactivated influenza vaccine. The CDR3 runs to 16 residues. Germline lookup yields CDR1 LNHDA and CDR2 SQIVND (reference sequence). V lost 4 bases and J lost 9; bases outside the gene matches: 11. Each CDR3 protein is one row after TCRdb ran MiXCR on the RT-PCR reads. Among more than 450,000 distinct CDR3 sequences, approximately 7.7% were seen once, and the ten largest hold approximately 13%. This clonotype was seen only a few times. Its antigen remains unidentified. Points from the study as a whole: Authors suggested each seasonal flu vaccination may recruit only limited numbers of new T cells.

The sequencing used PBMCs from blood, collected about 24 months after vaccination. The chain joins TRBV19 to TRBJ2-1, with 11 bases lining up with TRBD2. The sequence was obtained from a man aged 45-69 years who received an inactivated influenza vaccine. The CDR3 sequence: CASSRISGRAVFEQFF. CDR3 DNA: TGTGCCAGTAGTAGAATTAGCGGGAGGGCCGTCTTTGAGCAGTTCTTC.